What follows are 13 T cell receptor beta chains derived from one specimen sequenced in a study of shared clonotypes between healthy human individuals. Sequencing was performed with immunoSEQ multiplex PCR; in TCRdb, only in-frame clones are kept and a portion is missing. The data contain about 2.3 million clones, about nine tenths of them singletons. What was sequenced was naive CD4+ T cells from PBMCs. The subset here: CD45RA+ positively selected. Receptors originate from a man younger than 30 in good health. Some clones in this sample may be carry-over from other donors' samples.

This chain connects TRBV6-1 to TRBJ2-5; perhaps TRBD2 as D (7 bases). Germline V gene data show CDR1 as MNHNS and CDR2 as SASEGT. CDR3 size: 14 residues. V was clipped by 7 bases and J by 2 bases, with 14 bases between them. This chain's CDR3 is CASNLGGAQETQYF. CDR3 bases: TGTGCCAGCAATCTGGGGGGGGCTCAAGAGACCCAGTACTTC.

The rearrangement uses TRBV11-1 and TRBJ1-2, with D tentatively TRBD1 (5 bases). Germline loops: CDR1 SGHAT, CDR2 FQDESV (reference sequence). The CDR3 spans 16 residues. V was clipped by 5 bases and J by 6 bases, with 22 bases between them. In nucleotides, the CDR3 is TGTGCCAGCAGCCGAAACACCGGGACGGCAACAGATGGCTACACCTTC. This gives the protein CASSRNTGTATDGYTF.

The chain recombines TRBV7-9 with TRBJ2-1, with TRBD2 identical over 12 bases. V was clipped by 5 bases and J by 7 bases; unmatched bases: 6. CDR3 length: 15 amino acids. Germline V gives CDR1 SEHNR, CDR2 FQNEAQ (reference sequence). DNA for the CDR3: TGTGCCAGCAGCCCTACTAGCGGGAGGTGGAATGAGCAGTTCTTC. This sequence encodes CASSPTSGRWNEQFF.

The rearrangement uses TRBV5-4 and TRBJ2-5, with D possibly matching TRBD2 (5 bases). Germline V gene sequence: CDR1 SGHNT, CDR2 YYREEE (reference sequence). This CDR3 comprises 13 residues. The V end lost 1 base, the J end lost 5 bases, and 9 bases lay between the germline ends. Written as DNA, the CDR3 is TGTGCCAGCAGCTTGTACCCGGGGGAGACCCAGTACTTC. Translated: CASSLYPGETQYF.

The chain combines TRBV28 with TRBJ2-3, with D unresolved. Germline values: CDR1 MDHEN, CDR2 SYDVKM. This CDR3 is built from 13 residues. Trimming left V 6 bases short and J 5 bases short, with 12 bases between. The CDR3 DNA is TGTGCCAGCAGCGCGGAAGGACGAGATACGCAGTATTTT. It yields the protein CASSAEGRDTQYF.

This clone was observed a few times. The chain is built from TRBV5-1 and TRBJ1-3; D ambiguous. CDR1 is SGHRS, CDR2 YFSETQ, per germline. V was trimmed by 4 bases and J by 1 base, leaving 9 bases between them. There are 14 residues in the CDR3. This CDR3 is CASSRASSGNTIYF. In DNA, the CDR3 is TGCGCCAGCAGCCGGGCTTCATCTGGAAACACCATATATTTT.

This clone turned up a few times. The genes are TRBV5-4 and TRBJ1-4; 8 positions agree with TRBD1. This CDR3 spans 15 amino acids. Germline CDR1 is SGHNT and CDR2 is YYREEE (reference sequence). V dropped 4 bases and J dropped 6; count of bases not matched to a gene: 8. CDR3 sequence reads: CASSIRTGIDEKLFF. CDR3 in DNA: TGTGCCAGCAGCATCCGGACAGGGATAGATGAAAAACTGTTTTTT.

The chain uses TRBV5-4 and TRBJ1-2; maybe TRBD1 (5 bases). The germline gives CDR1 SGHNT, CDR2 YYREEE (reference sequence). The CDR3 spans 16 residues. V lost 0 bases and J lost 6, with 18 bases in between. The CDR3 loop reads CASSLAGAGIGDGYTF. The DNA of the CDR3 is TGTGCCAGCAGCTTGGCCGGGGCAGGGATAGGGGATGGCTACACCTTC.

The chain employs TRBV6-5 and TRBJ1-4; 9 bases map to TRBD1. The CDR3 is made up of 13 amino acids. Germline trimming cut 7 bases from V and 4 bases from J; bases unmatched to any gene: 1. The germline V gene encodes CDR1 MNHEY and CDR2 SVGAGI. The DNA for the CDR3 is TGTGCCAGCAAGGACAGGGGTAATGAAAAACTGTTTTTT. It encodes CASKDRGNEKLFF.

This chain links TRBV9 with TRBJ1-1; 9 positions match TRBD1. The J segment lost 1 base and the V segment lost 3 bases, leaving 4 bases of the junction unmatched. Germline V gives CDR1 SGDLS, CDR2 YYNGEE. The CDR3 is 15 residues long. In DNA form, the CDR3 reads TGTGCCAGCAGCGCCGAGGACAGGGGGAACACTGAAGCTTTCTTT. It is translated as CASSAEDRGNTEAFF.

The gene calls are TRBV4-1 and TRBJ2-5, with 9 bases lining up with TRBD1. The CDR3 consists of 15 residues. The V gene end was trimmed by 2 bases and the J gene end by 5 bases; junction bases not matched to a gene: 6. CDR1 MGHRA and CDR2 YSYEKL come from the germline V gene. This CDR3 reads CASSQTGTGLETQYF. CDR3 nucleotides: TGCGCCAGCAGCCAAACCGGGACAGGGCTGGAGACCCAGTACTTC.

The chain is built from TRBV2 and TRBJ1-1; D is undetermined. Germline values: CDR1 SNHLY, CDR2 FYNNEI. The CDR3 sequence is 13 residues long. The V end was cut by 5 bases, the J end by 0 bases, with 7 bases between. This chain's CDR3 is CASSFEVNTEAFF. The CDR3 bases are TGTGCCAGCAGTTTTGAAGTGAACACTGAAGCTTTCTTT.

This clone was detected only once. The CDR3 loop is CASQRWDRATEAFF. CDR3 nucleotides: TGTGCCAGCCAACGTTGGGACAGGGCTACTGAAGCTTTCTTT. The chain joins TRBV7-6 to TRBJ1-1; 9 nucleotides align to TRBD1. V gave up 8 bases and J gave up 5 bases; unmatched junction bases: 9. The CDR3 has 14 amino acids. Looked up from germline, CDR1 is SGHVS and CDR2 is FNYEAQ.